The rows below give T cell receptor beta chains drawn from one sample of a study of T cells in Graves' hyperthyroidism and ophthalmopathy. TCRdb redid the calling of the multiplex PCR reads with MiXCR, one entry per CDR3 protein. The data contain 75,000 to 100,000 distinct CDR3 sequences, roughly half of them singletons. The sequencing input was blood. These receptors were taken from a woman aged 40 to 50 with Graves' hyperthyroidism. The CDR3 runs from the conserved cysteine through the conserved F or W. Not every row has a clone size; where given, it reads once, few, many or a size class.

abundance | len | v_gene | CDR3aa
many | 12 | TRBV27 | CASSSDTGELFF
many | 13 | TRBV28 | CASSPTANTEAFF
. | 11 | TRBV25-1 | CASGRAREQYF
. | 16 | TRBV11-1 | CASSPSTPPNTGELFF
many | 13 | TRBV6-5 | CASRGQGRNGYTF
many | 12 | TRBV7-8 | CASSYGNTEAFF
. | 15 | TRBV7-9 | CASSAEGLKDQPQYF
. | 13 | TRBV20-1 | CSAEEGRWTEAFF
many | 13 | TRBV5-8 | CASSLEPMSEQYF
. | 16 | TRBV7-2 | CASSFTPSGRDYEQYF
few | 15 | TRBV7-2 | CASSPPGRATDTQYF
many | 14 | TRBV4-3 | CASSQVKVSRKLFF
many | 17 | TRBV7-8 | CASSLGFGSWRNQPQHF
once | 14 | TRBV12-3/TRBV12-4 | CASTLDREVETQYF
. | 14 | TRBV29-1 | CSVAGGAGVYGYTF
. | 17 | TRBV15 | CATCSVGQGIEEETQYF
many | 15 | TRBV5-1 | CASSSGTGGQETQYF
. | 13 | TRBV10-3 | CAISSLWNYGYTF
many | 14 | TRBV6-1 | CASSERPSNQPQHF
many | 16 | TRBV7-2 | CASSFTGTSGSYEQYF
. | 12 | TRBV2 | CASTTGGYGQYF
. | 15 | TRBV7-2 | CASSSDRVNTGTQYF
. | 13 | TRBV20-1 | CSARTGPNYGYTF
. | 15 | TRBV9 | CASSVTSVSTDTQYF
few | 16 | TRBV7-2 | CASSQVSPASNQPQHF
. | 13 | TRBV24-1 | CATNRAGNTEAFF
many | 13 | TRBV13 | CASSLATEYGYTF
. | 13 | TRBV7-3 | CASSSGTGSEAFF
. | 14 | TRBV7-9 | CASSLGDRVDTIYF
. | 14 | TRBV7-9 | CASRRQGAQETQYF
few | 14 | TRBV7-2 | CASSRTSGRETQYF
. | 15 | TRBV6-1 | CASSQLAGTGETQYF
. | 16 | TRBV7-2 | CASSLPDPSSLSPLHF
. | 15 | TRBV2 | CASSYGAQPIYEQYF
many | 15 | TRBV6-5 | CASSETLSAGNTIYF
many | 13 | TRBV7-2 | CASSLVRYTEAFF
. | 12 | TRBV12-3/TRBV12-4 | CASSSGTLGYTF
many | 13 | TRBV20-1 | CSASPAPGNTIYF
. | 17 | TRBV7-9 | CASSLSCPRDRDYGYTF
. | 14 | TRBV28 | CASKGLAFPDTQYF
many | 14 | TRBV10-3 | CAISGTGQSYEQYF
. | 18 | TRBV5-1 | CASSLVSWGAGDAGELLF
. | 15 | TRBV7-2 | CASSRGGSSTDTRYF
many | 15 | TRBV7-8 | CASSLEAGEHSPLHF
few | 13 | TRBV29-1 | CSVTSGSSYEQYF
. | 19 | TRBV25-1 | CASRGVGWLSGTVNTEAFF
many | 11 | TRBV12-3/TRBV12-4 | CASSSRWSQYF
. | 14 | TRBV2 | CASRSGPSSYEQYF
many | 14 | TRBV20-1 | CSVRTAGGGNEQYF
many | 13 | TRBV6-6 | CASNDRGNQPQHF
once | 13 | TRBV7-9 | CASSLGGDQPQHF
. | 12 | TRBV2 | CASNQGGETQHF
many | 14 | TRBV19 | CASSRQGPGTEAFF
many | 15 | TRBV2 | CASSASGLAGREQYF
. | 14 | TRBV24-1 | CATSEAGKAREAFF
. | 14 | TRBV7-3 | CASSLTGGAGDEHF
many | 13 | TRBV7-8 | CASSKLANEKLFF
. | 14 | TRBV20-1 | CSAEGLANTGELFF
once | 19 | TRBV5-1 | CASSYNPRGTGPSTYEQYF
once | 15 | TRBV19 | CASSITPLRITEAFF